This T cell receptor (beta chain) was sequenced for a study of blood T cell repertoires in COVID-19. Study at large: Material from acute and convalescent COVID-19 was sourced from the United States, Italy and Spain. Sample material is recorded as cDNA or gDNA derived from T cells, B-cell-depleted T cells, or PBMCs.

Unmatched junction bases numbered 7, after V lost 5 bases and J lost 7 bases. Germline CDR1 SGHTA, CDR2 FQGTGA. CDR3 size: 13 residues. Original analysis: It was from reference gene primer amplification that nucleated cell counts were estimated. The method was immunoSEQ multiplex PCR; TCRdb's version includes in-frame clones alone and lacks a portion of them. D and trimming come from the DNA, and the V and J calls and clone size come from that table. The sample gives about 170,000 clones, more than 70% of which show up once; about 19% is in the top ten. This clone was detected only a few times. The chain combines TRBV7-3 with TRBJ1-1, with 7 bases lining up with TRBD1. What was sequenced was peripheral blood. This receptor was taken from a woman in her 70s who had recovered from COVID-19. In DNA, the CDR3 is TGTGCCAGCAGCCCCCGACAGGGTGGTGAAGCTTTCTTT. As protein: CASSPRQGGEAFF. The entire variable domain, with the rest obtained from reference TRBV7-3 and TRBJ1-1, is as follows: GAGVSQTPSNKVTEKGKYVELRCDPISGHTALYWYRQSLGQGPEFLIYFQGTGAADDSGLPNDRFFAVRPEGSVSTLKIQRTERGDSAVYLCASSPRQGGEAFFGQGTRLTVV.